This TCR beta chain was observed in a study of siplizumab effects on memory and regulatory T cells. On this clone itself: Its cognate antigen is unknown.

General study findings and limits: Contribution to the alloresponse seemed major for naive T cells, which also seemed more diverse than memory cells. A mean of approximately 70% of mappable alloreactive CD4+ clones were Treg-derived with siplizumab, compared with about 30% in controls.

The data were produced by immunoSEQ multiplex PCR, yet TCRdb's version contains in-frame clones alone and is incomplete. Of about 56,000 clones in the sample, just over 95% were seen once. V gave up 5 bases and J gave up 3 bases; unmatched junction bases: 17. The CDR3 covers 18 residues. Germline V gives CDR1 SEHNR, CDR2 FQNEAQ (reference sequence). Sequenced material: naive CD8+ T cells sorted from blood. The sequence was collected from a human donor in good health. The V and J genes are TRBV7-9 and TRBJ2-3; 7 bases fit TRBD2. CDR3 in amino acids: CASSQPTSTTSGTDTQYF. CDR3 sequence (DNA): TGTGCCAGCAGCCAGCCGACTAGCACTACTTCGGGGACAGATACGCAGTATTTT.